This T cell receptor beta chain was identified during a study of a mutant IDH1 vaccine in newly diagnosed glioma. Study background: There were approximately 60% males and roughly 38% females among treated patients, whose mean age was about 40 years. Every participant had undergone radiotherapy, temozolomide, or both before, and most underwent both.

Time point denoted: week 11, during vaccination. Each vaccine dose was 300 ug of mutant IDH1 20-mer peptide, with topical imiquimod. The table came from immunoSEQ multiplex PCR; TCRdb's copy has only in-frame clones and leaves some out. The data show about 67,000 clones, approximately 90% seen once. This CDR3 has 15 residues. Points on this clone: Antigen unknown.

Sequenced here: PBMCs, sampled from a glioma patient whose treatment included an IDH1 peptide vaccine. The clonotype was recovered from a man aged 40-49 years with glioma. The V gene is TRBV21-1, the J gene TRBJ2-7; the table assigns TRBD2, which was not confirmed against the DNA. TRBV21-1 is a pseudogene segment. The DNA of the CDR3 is TGTGCCAGCAGCCTACGGACTAGCGGGAGCAACGAGCAGTACTTC. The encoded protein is CASSLRTSGSNEQYF.